The entry below describes one TCR beta chain. The data were taken from a study of blood T cell repertoires in COVID-19. Seattle-derived patients entered the study during active infection and were followed longitudinally. V dropped 6 bases and J dropped 7; count of bases not matched to a gene: 11. This CDR3 is built from 14 residues. The germline V gene encodes CDR1 SNHLY and CDR2 FYNNEI. In the authors' methods: Estimated nucleated cell counts came from reference gene primer amplification. Generated by immunoSEQ multiplex PCR, the TCRdb table keeps only in-frame clones and is missing some. V, J and clone size reflect that table, while D and trimming were determined from the DNA. This table has about 150,000 clones, around 82% appearing once.

The sequenced material came from peripheral blood. The rearrangement joins TRBV2 to TRBJ1-1; 7 bases map to TRBD1. This clonotype was sampled from a man aged 80 or over with COVID-19, enrolled during active disease. The DNA for the CDR3 is TGTGCCAGCAGGGGGACAGCCTCAGGGGTTGAAGCTTTCTTT. It encodes CASRGTASGVEAFF.